This record looks at one T cell receptor beta chain sequence and its context. Its antigen remains unknown. CDR3 length equals 13 residues. Germline V CDR1 and CDR2: SGDLS, YYNGEE. The V gene lost 0 bases and the J gene lost 6 bases, with 10 bases spanning the gap. The sample is drawn from a study of OX40 agonist ivuxolimab in advanced cancers. At the level of the study: Every 2 weeks, patients got intravenous ivuxolimab at one of six dose levels (0.01-10 mg/kg).

Only in-frame clones appear in the TCRdb table, and some are missing; sequencing was by immunoSEQ multiplex PCR. The sample holds about 60,000 clones; around 83% are singletons and the top ten take 25% to 35%. Study-level findings and limits: Nonresponders, in some cases, also had low normalized T-cell clonal expansion.

The gene calls are TRBV9 and TRBJ2-7; D is unresolved. The source was CD4+ or CD8+ T cells sorted from blood, collected in a trial of the OX40 agonist ivuxolimab. The clonotype originates from an adult with an advanced solid tumor such as melanoma, head and neck, liver or kidney cancer. CDR3 residues: CASSVERRSEQYF. The CDR3 bases are TGTGCCAGCAGCGTAGAGAGGCGTAGCGAGCAGTACTTC.